This T cell receptor (beta chain) was obtained from a study of T cells in Graves' hyperthyroidism and ophthalmopathy. Study information: Peripheral blood specimens were obtained at initial diagnosis, prior to any treatment.

Researchers amplified the TCR beta CDR3 regions from RNA transcripts. TCR CDR3 underwent first-round RT-PCR with the HTBI primer set. Using its own MiXCR run on the multiplex PCR reads, TCRdb lists one record per CDR3 protein. Altogether 250,000 to 300,000 distinct CDR3 sequences are present, roughly 20% being singletons, with the ten largest covering 39%. CDR3 length: 18 residues. Germline V lookup: CDR1 SGHTA, CDR2 FQGNSA. Trimming removed 5 bases from V and 1 base from J; junction bases left unmatched: 9. Out of over 7.5 ml of fresh peripheral blood came the PBMCs. This clonotype was observed a handful of times.

The gene calls are TRBV7-2 and TRBJ2-7, with 15 bases identical to TRBD2. Sequences were obtained from blood. The TCR was taken from a man aged 45-60 years with Graves' ophthalmopathy. The CDR3 coding sequence is TGTGCCAGCAGCGGGTGGGGACTAGCGGGAGGCGAATCCTACGAGCAGTACTTC. Translated: CASSGWGLAGGESYEQYF.